This paragraph reports one T cell receptor beta chain. TCRdb's table, derived via immunoSEQ multiplex PCR, lists solely in-frame clones and lacks some. The sample has 180,000 or so clones; roughly 87% are singletons. This entry comes from a study of Ad26.COV2.S vaccination and SARS-CoV-2 variants. V lost 0 bases to trimming and J lost 2 bases; unmatched junction nucleotides: 7. CDR3 size: 17 residues. The germline CDR1 and CDR2 sequences are SGDLS and YYNGEE. The chain joins TRBV9 to TRBJ2-1; 8 bases fit TRBD2. This TCR was sampled from a human donor who had recovered from COVID-19. The material was peripheral blood, obtained after recovery from COVID-19. CDR3 region: CASSVGVSGGPYNEQFF. CDR3 coding DNA: TGTGCCAGCAGCGTAGGGGTCAGCGGGGGCCCCTACAATGAGCAGTTCTTC.